This is a list of T cell receptor beta chains from one sample in a study of PD-L1 blockade in urothelial cancer. The data were produced by immunoSEQ multiplex PCR, yet TCRdb's version contains in-frame clones alone and is incomplete. The sample shows over 40,000 clones, approximately 78% of them seen only once. The source material was PBMCs, sampled around atezolizumab (anti-PD-L1) treatment. Receptors were obtained from a man aged 65 to 85 with urothelial cancer. The CDR3 runs from the conserved cysteine through the conserved F or W. A D gene is named only where the DNA matches it firmly. Only part of the rows carry a size: once, few, many, or a class if the clone is expanded.

D gene: TRBD1
clone size: many
J gene: TRBJ1-1
V gene: TRBV4-3
CDR3 DNA: TGCGCCAGCAGCCATACACCTACCCGGGACAGGAGGTTCCTTTTT
CDR3 protein: CASSHTPTRDRRFLF

D gene: -
clone size: -
J gene: TRBJ2-3
V gene: TRBV5-1
CDR3 DNA: TGCGCCAGCAGCTCCGGGTGGGCAGATACGCAGTATTTT
CDR3 protein: CASSSGWADTQYF

D gene: -
clone size: once
J gene: TRBJ2-2
V gene: TRBV29-1
CDR3 DNA: TGCAGCGTTGGTGGGAGCGGCACCGGGGAGCTGTTTTTT
CDR3 protein: CSVGGSGTGELFF

D gene: -
clone size: -
J gene: TRBJ2-7
V gene: TRBV7-6
CDR3 DNA: TGTGCCAGCAGCTTAGTTGGCAATTCGCCCTCCTACGAGCAGTACTTC
CDR3 protein: CASSLVGNSPSYEQYF

D gene: -
clone size: -
J gene: TRBJ1-2
V gene: TRBV28
CDR3 DNA: TGTGCCAGCAGTTCAGGGGTAAGGGGCTACACCTTC
CDR3 protein: CASSSGVRGYTF

D gene: -
clone size: -
J gene: TRBJ2-7
V gene: TRBV5-6
CDR3 DNA: TGTGCCAGCAGCTTGAACGGGGTAACCTACGAGCAGTACTTC
CDR3 protein: CASSLNGVTYEQYF

D gene: -
clone size: -
J gene: TRBJ1-1
V gene: TRBV27
CDR3 DNA: TGTGCCAGCCGGCCATGGGGGCAGAACACTGAAGCTTTCTTT
CDR3 protein: CASRPWGQNTEAFF

D gene: TRBD2
clone size: -
J gene: TRBJ2-3
V gene: TRBV14
CDR3 DNA: TGTGCCAGCAGCCTGCGGGCTCCGCGCGGGGGAGATACGCAGTATTTT
CDR3 protein: CASSLRAPRGGDTQYF

D gene: TRBD2
clone size: -
J gene: TRBJ2-3
V gene: TRBV5-1
CDR3 DNA: TGCGCCAGCAGCCCTGGGACTAGCGGGATCCCTGGCACAGATACGCAGTATTTT
CDR3 protein: CASSPGTSGIPGTDTQYF

D gene: TRBD2
clone size: few
J gene: TRBJ2-5
V gene: TRBV7-9
CDR3 DNA: TGTGCCAGCAGGTTTAGCGGGGGAGACGAAGAGACCCAGTACTTC
CDR3 protein: CASRFSGGDEETQYF

D gene: -
clone size: -
J gene: TRBJ2-1
V gene: TRBV7-2
CDR3 DNA: TGTGCCAGCAGCTTAGGGGGGCATTTCCCGGAAAGTGAGCAGTTCTTC
CDR3 protein: CASSLGGHFPESEQFF

D gene: TRBD2
clone size: -
J gene: TRBJ2-1
V gene: TRBV19
CDR3 DNA: TGTGCCAGTAGTATATCCGGGACTAGCGGCCCCTACAATGAGCAGTTCTTC
CDR3 protein: CASSISGTSGPYNEQFF

D gene: TRBD1
clone size: once
J gene: TRBJ1-5
V gene: TRBV7-9
CDR3 DNA: TGTGCCAGCAGCTTAGCCAACGACAGGGCCAATCAGCCCCAGCATTTT
CDR3 protein: CASSLANDRANQPQHF

D gene: -
clone size: -
J gene: TRBJ2-1
V gene: TRBV4-3
CDR3 DNA: TGCGCCAGCAGCCAAGATAGGGCAGGGCTGTTGGCCAATGAGCAGTTCTTC
CDR3 protein: CASSQDRAGLLANEQFF

D gene: -
clone size: -
J gene: TRBJ2-1
V gene: TRBV7-9
CDR3 DNA: TGTGCCAGCAGCCCCCCCCCGAGCGTTGAGCAGTTCTTC
CDR3 protein: CASSPPPSVEQFF

D gene: -
clone size: -
J gene: TRBJ2-2
V gene: TRBV11-1
CDR3 DNA: TGTGCCAGCAGCTTAGTTCCCTCCGGGGAGCTGTTTTTT
CDR3 protein: CASSLVPSGELFF

D gene: TRBD2
clone size: -
J gene: TRBJ2-3
V gene: TRBV5-4
CDR3 DNA: TGTGCCAGCACCTCTGAAGCGGGGTCTAGCACAGATACGCAGTATTTT
CDR3 protein: CASTSEAGSSTDTQYF

D gene: -
clone size: -
J gene: TRBJ2-1
V gene: TRBV5-1
CDR3 DNA: TGCGCCAGCAGACTATTTGGGACAACTATTTACAATGAGCAGTTCTTC
CDR3 protein: CASRLFGTTIYNEQFF

D gene: -
clone size: -
J gene: TRBJ2-7
V gene: TRBV18
CDR3 DNA: TGTGCCAGCCAATCAGGGTCACAATACGAGCAGTACTTC
CDR3 protein: CASQSGSQYEQYF